This TCR beta chain came from a study of identical twins. Study-wide results and limits: Insertions were fewer in abundant cord blood beta clonotypes, whereas memory repertoires showed none of this pattern.

TCRdb processed the 5' RACE reads anew with MiXCR; each CDR3 protein has one entry. The data show some 500,000 distinct CDR3 sequences, approximately 15% seen once. This clonotype was seen a handful of times. Its antigen is as yet unknown. In germline, CDR1 is DFQATT, CDR2 SNEGSKA (reference sequence). The CDR3 spans 16 residues. V was pared by 0 bases and J by 1 base, with 13 bases between. The sample also formed part of further work on yellow fever vaccine responses in identical twins.

The chain uses TRBV20-1 and TRBJ1-5; TRBD1 might be the D (5 bases). Sequencing was carried out using CD4+ T cells sorted from blood. The TCR sequence derives from a woman in her late teens or twenties in good health. The CDR3 nucleotides read TGCAGTGCTAGAGATAGGAGGGGCGGGAGCAATCAGCCCCAGCATTTT. Translated, it gives CSARDRRGGSNQPQHF.